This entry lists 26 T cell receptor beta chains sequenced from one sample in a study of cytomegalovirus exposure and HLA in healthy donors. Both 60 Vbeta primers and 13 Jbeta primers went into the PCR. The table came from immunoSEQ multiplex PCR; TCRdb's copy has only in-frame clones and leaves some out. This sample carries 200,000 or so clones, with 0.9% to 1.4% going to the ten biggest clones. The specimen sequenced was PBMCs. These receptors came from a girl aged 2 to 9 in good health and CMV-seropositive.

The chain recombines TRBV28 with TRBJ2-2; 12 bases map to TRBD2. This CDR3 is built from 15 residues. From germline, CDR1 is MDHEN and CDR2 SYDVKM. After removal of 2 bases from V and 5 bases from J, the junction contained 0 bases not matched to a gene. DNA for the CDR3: TGTGCCAGCAGTTTAGGACTAGCGGGGACCGGGGAGCTGTTTTTT. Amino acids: CASSLGLAGTGELFF. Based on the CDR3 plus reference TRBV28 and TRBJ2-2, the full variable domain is DVKVTQSSRYLVKRTGEKVFLECVQDMDHENMFWYRQDPGLGLRLIYFSYDVKMKEKGDIPEGYSVSREKKERFSLILESASTNQTSMYLCASSLGLAGTGELFFGEGSRLTVL.

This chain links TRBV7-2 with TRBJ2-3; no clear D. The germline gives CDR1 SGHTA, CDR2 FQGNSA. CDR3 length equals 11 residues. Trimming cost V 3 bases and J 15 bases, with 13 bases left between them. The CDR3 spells CASSLGTIAYF. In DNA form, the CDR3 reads TGTGCCAGCAGCTTGGGCACCATTGCCTATTTT. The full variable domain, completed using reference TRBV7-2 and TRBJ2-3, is GAGVSQSPSNKVTEKGKDVELRCDPISGHTALYWYRQSLGQGLEFLIYFQGNSAPDKSGLPSDRFSAERTGGSVSTLTIQRTQQEDSAVYLCASSLGTIAYFGPGTRLTVL.

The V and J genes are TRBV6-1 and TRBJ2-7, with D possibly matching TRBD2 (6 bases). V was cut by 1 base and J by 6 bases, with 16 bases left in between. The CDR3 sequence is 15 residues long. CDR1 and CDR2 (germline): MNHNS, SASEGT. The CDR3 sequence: CASSEVAPGAGEQYF. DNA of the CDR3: TGTGCCAGCAGTGAAGTCGCGCCGGGAGCAGGCGAGCAGTACTTC.

CDR3 amino acids: CASSLGGGTEAFF. CDR3 sequence (DNA): TGTGCCAGCAGCTTAGGAGGGGGCACTGAAGCTTTCTTT. The chain has TRBV7-2 and TRBJ1-1; D is possibly TRBD1 (6 bases). The CDR3 is 13 residues long. Germline-derived CDR1 and CDR2 are SGHTA and FQGNSA. V gave up 1 base and J gave up 4 bases, with 7 bases separating them.

CDR3 amino acids: CASRMGSPLRGEQYF. CDR3 bases: TGTGCCAGCAGGATGGGGAGTCCCCTTCGGGGGGAGCAGTACTTC. The chain recombines TRBV28 with TRBJ2-7, with D possibly TRBD2 on 6 matching bases. The CDR3 sequence is 15 residues long. Trimming stripped 6 bases from V and 7 bases from J, with 22 bases between. Germline V lookup: CDR1 MDHEN, CDR2 SYDVKM.

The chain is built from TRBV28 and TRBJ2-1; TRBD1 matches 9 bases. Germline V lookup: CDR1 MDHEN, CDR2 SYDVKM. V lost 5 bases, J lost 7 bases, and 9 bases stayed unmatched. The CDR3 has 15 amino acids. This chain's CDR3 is CASSLRTGVGNEQFF. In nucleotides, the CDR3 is TGTGCCAGCAGTCTTAGGACAGGGGTTGGAAATGAGCAGTTCTTC.

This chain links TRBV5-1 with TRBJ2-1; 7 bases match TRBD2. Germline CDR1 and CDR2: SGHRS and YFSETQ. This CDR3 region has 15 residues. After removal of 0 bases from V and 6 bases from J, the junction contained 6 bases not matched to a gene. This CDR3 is CASSLGLGRGNEQFF. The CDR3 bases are TGCGCCAGCAGCTTGGGTTTGGGGAGGGGCAATGAGCAGTTCTTC.

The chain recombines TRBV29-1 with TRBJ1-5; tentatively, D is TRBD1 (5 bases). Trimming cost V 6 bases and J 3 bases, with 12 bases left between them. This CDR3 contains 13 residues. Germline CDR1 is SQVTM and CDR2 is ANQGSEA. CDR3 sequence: CSVVWGINQPQHF. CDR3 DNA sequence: TGCAGCGTCGTGTGGGGCATCAATCAGCCCCAGCATTTT.

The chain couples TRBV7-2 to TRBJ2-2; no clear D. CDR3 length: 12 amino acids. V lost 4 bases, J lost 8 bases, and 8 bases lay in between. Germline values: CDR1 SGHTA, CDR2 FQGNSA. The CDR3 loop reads CASSYSQGELFF. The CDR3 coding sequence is TGTGCCAGCAGCTATAGCCAGGGGGAGCTGTTTTTT.

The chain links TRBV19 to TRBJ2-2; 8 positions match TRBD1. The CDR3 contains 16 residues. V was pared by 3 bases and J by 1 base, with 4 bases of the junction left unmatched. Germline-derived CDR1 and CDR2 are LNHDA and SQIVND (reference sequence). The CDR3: CASSMAGTGNTGELFF. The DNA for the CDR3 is TGTGCCAGTAGTATGGCCGGGACAGGGAACACCGGGGAGCTGTTTTTT.

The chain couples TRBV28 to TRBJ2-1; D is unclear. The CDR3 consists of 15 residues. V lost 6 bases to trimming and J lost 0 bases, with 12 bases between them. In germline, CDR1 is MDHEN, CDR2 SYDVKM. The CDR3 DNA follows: TGTGCCAGCAGGAACGAGTTACTCTCCTACAATGAGCAGTTCTTC. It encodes CASRNELLSYNEQFF.

The CDR3: CASSLWGTGHYEQYF. DNA of the CDR3: TGTGCCAGCAGTTTATGGGGGACAGGTCATTACGAGCAGTACTTC. The chain recombines TRBV28 with TRBJ2-7; 8 positions agree with TRBD1. The CDR3 is 15 residues long. The V gene's germline CDR1 is MDHEN and CDR2 SYDVKM. After removal of 0 bases from V and 4 bases from J, the junction contained 5 bases not matched to a gene.

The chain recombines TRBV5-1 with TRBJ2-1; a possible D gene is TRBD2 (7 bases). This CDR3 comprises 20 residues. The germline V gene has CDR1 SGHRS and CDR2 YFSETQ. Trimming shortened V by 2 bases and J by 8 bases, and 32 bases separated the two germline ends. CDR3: CASSFPPTPRGGRAVDEQFF. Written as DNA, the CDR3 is TGCGCCAGCAGCTTTCCACCCACCCCTAGAGGGGGGAGGGCCGTGGATGAGCAGTTCTTC.

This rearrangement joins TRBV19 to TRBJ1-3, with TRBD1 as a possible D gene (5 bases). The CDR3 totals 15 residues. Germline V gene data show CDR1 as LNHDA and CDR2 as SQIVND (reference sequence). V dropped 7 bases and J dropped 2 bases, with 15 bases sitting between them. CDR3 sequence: CASMGPRKPGNTIYF. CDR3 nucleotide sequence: TGTGCCAGTATGGGGCCCCGCAAGCCTGGAAACACCATATATTTT.

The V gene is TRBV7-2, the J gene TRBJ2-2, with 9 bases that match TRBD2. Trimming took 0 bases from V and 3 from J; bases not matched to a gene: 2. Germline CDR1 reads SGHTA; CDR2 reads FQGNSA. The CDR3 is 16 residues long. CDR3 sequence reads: CASSLALAGYTGELFF. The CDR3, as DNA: TGTGCCAGCAGCTTAGCGCTAGCGGGATACACCGGGGAGCTGTTTTTT.

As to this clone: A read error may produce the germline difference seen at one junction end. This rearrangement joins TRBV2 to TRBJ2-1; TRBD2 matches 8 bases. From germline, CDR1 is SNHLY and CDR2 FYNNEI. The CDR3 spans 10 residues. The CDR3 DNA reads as TGTGCCAGCGCCGGGACTAGTATCCTCTTC. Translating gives CASAGTSILF. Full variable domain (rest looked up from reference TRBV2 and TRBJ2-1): EPEVTQTPSHQVTQMGQEVILRCVPISNHLYFYWYRQILGQKVEFLVSFYNNEISEKSEIFDDQFSVERPDGSNFTLKIRSTKLEDSAMYFCASAGTSILFGPGTRLTVL.

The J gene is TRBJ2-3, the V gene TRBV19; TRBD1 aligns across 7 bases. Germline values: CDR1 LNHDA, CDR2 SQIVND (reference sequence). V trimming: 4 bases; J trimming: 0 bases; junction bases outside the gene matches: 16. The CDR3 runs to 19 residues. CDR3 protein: CASSTRLRGSPLSTDTQYF. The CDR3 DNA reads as TGTGCCAGTAGTACCAGACTCAGGGGGTCGCCCCTAAGCACAGATACGCAGTATTTT.

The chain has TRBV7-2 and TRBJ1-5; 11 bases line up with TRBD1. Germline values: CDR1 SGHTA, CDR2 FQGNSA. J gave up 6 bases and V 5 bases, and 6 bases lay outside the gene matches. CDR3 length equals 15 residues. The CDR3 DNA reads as TGTGCCAGCAGCCCGGGACAGGGGGGTTTTCAGCCCCAGCATTTT. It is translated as CASSPGQGGFQPQHF.

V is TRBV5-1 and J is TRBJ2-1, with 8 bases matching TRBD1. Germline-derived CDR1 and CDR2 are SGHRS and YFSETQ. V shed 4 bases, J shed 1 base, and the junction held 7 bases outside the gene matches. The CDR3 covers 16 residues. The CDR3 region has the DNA TGCGCCAGCAGCCCAATGACAGGGGAGTCCTACAATGAGCAGTTCTTC. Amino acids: CASSPMTGESYNEQFF. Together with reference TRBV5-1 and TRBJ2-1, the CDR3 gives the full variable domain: KAGVTQTPRYLIKTRGQQVTLSCSPISGHRSVSWYQQTPGQGLQFLFEYFSETQRNKGNFPGRFSGRQFSNSRSEMNVSTLELGDSALYLCASSPMTGESYNEQFFGPGTRLTVL.

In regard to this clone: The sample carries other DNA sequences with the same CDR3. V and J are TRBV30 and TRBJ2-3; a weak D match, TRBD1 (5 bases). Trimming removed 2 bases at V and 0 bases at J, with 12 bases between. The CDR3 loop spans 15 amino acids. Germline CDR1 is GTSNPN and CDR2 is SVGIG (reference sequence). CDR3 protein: CAWSRGKSSTDTQYF. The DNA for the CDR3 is TGTGCCTGGAGTAGGGGCAAATCAAGCACAGATACGCAGTATTTT.

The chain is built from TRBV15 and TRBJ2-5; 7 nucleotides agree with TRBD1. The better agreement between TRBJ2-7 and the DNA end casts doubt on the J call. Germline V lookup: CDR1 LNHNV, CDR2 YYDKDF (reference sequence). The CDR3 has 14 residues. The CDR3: CATSTRKTGREQYF. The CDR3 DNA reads TGTGCCACCAGCACGCGGAAGACAGGGCGCGAGCAGTACTTC.

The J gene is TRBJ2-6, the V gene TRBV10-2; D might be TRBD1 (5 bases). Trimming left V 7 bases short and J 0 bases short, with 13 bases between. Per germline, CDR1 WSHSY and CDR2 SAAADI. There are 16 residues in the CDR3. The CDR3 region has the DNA TGCGCCAGCACTCCCTGGACACCCTCTGGGGCCAACGTCCTGACTTTC. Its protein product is CASTPWTPSGANVLTF.

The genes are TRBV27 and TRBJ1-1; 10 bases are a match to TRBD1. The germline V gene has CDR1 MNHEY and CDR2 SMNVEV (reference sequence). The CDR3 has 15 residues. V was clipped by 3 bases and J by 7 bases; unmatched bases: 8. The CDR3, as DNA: TGTGCCAGCAGTTTCACGACAGGGGGCACGGGTGAAGCTTTCTTT. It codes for CASSFTTGGTGEAFF.

DNA for the CDR3: TGCGCCAGCAGCTTGGACAGCGGGAGGGCTGGAGAGCAGTACTTC. It translates to CASSLDSGRAGEQYF. V is TRBV5-1 and J is TRBJ2-7; 10 bases are shared with TRBD2. This CDR3 spans 15 amino acids. Germline CDR1 SGHRS, CDR2 YFSETQ. J was trimmed by 7 bases and V by 0 bases; bases with no gene match: 7. Together with reference TRBV5-1 and TRBJ2-7, the CDR3 gives the full variable domain: KAGVTQTPRYLIKTRGQQVTLSCSPISGHRSVSWYQQTPGQGLQFLFEYFSETQRNKGNFPGRFSGRQFSNSRSEMNVSTLELGDSALYLCASSLDSGRAGEQYFGPGTRLTVT.

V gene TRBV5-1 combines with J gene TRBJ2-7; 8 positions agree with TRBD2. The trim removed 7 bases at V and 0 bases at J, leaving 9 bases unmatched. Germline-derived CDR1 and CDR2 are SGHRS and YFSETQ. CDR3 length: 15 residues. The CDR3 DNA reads TGCGCCAGCTCCATCGGGGGGGTCCTCTCCTACGAGCAGTACTTC. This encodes CASSIGGVLSYEQYF.

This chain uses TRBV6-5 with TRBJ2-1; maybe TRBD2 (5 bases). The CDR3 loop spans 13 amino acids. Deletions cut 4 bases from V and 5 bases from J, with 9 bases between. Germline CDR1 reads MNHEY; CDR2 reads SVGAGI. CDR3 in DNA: TGTGCCAGCAGTTCCAAGCGGAACAATGAGCAGTTCTTC. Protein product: CASSSKRNNEQFF.